One sample yielded the 18 T cell receptor beta chains listed below, sequenced in a study of T cells after posttransplantation cyclophosphamide. Libraries were prepared by immunoSEQ multiplex PCR; TCRdb keeps only in-frame clonotypes and omits some of them. The sample contains some 5,400 clones, 94% of which appear only once. Input material: CD4+ T cells sorted from bone marrow. These receptors all stem from an older woman in good health, CMV-negative, and a related stem cell transplant donor.

J is TRBJ2-7 and V is TRBV25-1, with D perhaps matching TRBD1 (6 bases). This CDR3 has 11 residues. Trimming removed 8 bases from V and 5 bases from J, with 10 bases in between. CDR1 MGHDK and CDR2 SYGVNS come from the germline V gene. CDR3 nucleotides: TGTGCCAGCCAACAGGGAAACGAGCAGTACTTC. Amino acid sequence: CASQQGNEQYF.

This clone has a handful of counts. The chain combines TRBV7-8 with TRBJ1-5, with 8 positions matching TRBD1. This CDR3 has 16 amino acids. Looked up from germline, CDR1 is SGHVS and CDR2 is FQNEAQ. V was clipped by 5 bases and J by 4 bases; unmatched bases: 10. Here the CDR3 reads CASSLGQGGYNQPQHF. CDR3 in DNA: TGTGCCAGCAGCCTAGGACAGGGAGGATATAATCAGCCCCAGCATTTT.

This chain uses TRBV7-9 with TRBJ2-1; TRBD2 might be the D (5 bases). CDR3 size: 13 residues. CDR1 is SEHNR and CDR2 is FQNEAQ in the germline V gene (reference sequence). Between the trimmed V and J ends, which lost 3 bases and 8 bases, there was a span of 11 bases. CDR3 sequence (DNA): TGTGCCAGCAGCTTTCTAGCTTGGGATGAGCAGTTCTTC. Translation: CASSFLAWDEQFF.

The CDR3 DNA follows: TGTGCCAGCAGCGCTAGCGGGGGGGGGAATGAGCAGTTCTTC. It encodes CASSASGGGNEQFF. The J gene is TRBJ2-1, the V gene TRBV9, with 12 positions matching TRBD2. The CDR3 length is 14 residues. Germline V CDR1 and CDR2: SGDLS, YYNGEE. With 3 bases clipped from V and 7 bases from J, the junction kept 2 bases outside the gene matches.

The J gene is TRBJ2-7, the V gene TRBV29-1; tentatively, D is TRBD2 (7 bases). The germline CDR1 and CDR2 sequences are SQVTM and ANQGSEA. V lost 4 bases and J 5 bases, leaving 18 bases between the germline ends. This CDR3 has 14 residues. The CDR3 sequence: CSVVLGGPPDEQYF. In DNA form, the CDR3 reads TGCAGCGTTGTCCTCGGGGGGCCCCCCGACGAGCAGTACTTC.

V gene TRBV6-6 combines with J gene TRBJ1-1; D is unresolved. The CDR3 has 15 residues. V was clipped by 0 bases and J by 4 bases, with 12 bases between them. From germline, CDR1 is MNHNY and CDR2 SVGAGI (reference sequence). CDR3 amino acids: CASSYSKRVGTEAFF. CDR3 DNA sequence: TGTGCCAGCAGTTACTCGAAGCGGGTAGGCACTGAAGCTTTCTTT.

Only one count was recorded for this clone. The chain is built from TRBV18 and TRBJ1-5; D remains ambiguous. CDR1 and CDR2 (germline): KGHSH, LQKENI. V lost 4 bases and J 5 bases, leaving 9 bases between the germline ends. The CDR3 consists of 13 residues. In DNA form, the CDR3 reads TGTGCCAGCTCACGAGGGAGGGATCAGCCCCAGCATTTT. It translates to CASSRGRDQPQHF.

V is TRBV19 and J is TRBJ1-2, with TRBD1 matching 7 bases. The germline gives CDR1 LNHDA, CDR2 SQIVND (reference sequence). With 6 bases clipped from V and 1 base from J, the junction kept 8 bases outside the gene matches. The CDR3 runs to 15 residues. Written as DNA, the CDR3 is TGTGCCAGTAGGCAACAGGGGAGGAATAACTATGGCTACACCTTC. This sequence encodes CASRQQGRNNYGYTF. Filled out from reference TRBV19 and TRBJ1-2, the complete variable domain reads DGGITQSPKYLFRKEGQNVTLSCEQNLNHDAMYWYRQDPGQGLRLIYYSQIVNDFQKGDIAEGYSVSREKKESFPLTVTSAQKNPTAFYLCASRQQGRNNYGYTFGSGTRLTVV.

The chain has TRBV7-9 and TRBJ2-3; D is uncertain. The V end was cut by 3 bases, the J end by 4 bases, with 11 bases between. The CDR3 contains 14 residues. Looked up from germline, CDR1 is SEHNR and CDR2 is FQNEAQ (reference sequence). Here the CDR3 DNA reads TGTGCCAGCAGCTTCCTAGATTCCGCAGATACGCAGTATTTT. It translates to CASSFLDSADTQYF.

The V gene is TRBV19, the J gene TRBJ2-2, with D uncertain. Per the germline V gene, CDR1 is LNHDA and CDR2 is SQIVND (reference sequence). The V end was cut by 2 bases, the J end by 5 bases, with 9 bases between. The CDR3 has 14 residues. CDR3 protein: CASSITSMTGELFF. CDR3 nucleotides: TGTGCCAGTAGTATAACCTCTATGACCGGGGAGCTGTTTTTT.

This chain uses TRBV5-4 with TRBJ1-6, with TRBD1 as a possible D gene (5 bases). Germline-derived CDR1 and CDR2 are SGHNT and YYREEE (reference sequence). The CDR3 covers 14 residues. The germline V and J ends were trimmed by 5 bases and 7 bases, with 13 bases remaining between them. The CDR3 sequence: CASRTGTLNSPLHF. The CDR3 DNA follows: TGTGCCAGCAGGACCGGGACTTTGAATTCACCCCTCCACTTT. The full variable domain, with the rest looked up from reference TRBV5-4 and TRBJ1-6, is ETGVTQSPTHLIKTRGQQVTLRCSSQSGHNTVSWYQQALGQGPQFIFQYYREEENGRGNFPPRFSGLQFPNYSSELNVNALELDDSALYLCASRTGTLNSPLHFGNGTRLTVT.

The V and J genes are TRBV6-4 and TRBJ1-1; no clear D. V was cut by 3 bases and J by 5 bases, with 10 bases left in between. Looked up from germline, CDR1 is MRHNA and CDR2 is SNTAGT. The length of the CDR3 is 13 residues. The CDR3 nucleotides are TGTGCCAGCAGTGAAGGGAGTACAACTGAAGCTTTCTTT. Translated, it gives CASSEGSTTEAFF.

The rearrangement uses TRBV15 and TRBJ1-2; D might be TRBD1 (5 bases). The CDR3 is 12 residues long. V dropped 3 bases and J dropped 7 bases, with 9 bases sitting between them. CDR1 LNHNV and CDR2 YYDKDF come from the germline V gene (reference sequence). The CDR3 region has the DNA TGTGCCACCAGCAGGCGGGGGTTTGGCTACACCTTC. Its protein is CATSRRGFGYTF.

The rearrangement links TRBV6-5 to TRBJ1-5, with a weak D call TRBD1 (5 bases). The CDR3 consists of 13 residues. Per germline, CDR1 MNHEY and CDR2 SVGAGI. V dropped 7 bases and J dropped 3 bases, with 10 bases sitting between them. CDR3 sequence: CASKGQINQPQHF. The DNA for the CDR3 is TGTGCCAGCAAGGGGCAGATCAATCAGCCCCAGCATTTT.

The rearrangement uses TRBV27 and TRBJ1-5, with 8 bases matching TRBD1. CDR3 size: 17 residues. Germline CDR1 and CDR2: MNHEY and SMNVEV (reference sequence). Germline trimming cut 3 bases from V and 0 bases from J; bases unmatched to any gene: 7. The CDR3 loop reads CASSFHGTGSSNQPQHF. The CDR3 DNA sequence: TGTGCCAGCAGTTTCCATGGGACAGGTAGTAGCAATCAGCCCCAGCATTTT.

The rearrangement joins TRBV6-4 to TRBJ2-5, with TRBD1 identical over 7 bases. With 10 bases clipped from V and 1 base from J, the junction kept 12 bases outside the gene matches. CDR1 MRHNA and CDR2 SNTAGT come from the germline V gene. This CDR3 has 15 residues. The CDR3 spells CATKRFRDSQETQYF. CDR3 nucleotides: TGTGCCACCAAAAGATTCCGGGACAGCCAAGAGACCCAGTACTTC.

The genes are TRBV6-5 and TRBJ1-6, with D possibly being TRBD1 (5 bases). This CDR3 comprises 15 residues. The V gene lost 2 bases and the J gene lost 8 bases, with 13 bases spanning the gap. The germline V gene encodes CDR1 MNHEY and CDR2 SVGAGI. The CDR3 loop reads CASSYVRGGDSPLHF. CDR3 coding DNA: TGTGCCAGCAGTTACGTGAGGGGAGGCGATTCACCCCTCCACTTT.

This sequence joins TRBV5-1 and TRBJ2-1; D perhaps matches TRBD1 (7 bases). Trimming removed 0 bases at V and 6 bases at J, with 19 bases between. The CDR3 totals 17 residues. CDR1 and CDR2 from the germline V gene are SGHRS and YFSETQ. The CDR3 protein is CASSLVNRGLGGNEQFF. CDR3 nucleotides: TGCGCCAGCAGCTTGGTCAACAGGGGCTTGGGAGGCAATGAGCAGTTCTTC.